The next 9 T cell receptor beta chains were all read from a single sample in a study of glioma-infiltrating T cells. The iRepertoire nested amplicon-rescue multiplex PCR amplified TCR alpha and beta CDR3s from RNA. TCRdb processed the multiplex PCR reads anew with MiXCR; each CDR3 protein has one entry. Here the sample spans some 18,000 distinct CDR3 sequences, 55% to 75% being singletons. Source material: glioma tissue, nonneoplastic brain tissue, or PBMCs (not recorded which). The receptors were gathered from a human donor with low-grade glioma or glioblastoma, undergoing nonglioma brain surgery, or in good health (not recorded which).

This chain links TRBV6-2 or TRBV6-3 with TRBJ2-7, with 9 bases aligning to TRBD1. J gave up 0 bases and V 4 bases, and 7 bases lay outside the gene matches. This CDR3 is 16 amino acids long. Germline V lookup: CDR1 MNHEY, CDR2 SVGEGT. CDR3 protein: CASSFTDRGISYEQYF. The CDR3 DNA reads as TGTGCCAGCAGTTTTACGGACAGGGGAATCTCCTACGAGCAGTACTTC.

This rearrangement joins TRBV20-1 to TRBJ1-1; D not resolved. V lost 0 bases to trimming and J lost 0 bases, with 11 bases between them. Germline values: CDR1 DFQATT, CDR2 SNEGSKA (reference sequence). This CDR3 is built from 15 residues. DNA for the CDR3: TGCAGTGCTAGAGATTGGGCAGGATTGAACACTGAAGCTTTCTTT. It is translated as CSARDWAGLNTEAFF.

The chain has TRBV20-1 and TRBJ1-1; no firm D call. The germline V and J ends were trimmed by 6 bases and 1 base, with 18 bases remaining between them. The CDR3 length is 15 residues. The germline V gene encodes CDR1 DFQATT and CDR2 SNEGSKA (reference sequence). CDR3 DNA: TGCAGTGCCCCCACACTCGGAGATAAGAACACTGAAGCTTTCTTT. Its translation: CSAPTLGDKNTEAFF.

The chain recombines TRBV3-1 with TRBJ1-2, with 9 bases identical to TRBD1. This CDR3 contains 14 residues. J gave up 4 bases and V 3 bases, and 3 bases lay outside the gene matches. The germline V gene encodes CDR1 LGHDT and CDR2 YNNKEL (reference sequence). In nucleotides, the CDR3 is TGTGCCAGCAGCCATGAGACAGGGGGCTATGGCTACACCTTC. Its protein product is CASSHETGGYGYTF.

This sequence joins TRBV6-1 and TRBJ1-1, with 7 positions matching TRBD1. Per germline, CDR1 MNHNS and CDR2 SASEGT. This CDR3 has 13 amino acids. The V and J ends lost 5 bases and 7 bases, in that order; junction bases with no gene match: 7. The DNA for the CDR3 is TGTGCCAGCAGTCGACAGGGAGGCTATGAAGCTTTCTTT. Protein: CASSRQGGYEAFF.

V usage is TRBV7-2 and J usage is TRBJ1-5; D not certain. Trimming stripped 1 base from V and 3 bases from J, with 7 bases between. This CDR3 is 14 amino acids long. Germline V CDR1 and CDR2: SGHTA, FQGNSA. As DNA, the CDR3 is TGTGCCAGCAGCTTAGGGAACAACAATCAGCCCCAGCATTTT. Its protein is CASSLGNNNQPQHF.

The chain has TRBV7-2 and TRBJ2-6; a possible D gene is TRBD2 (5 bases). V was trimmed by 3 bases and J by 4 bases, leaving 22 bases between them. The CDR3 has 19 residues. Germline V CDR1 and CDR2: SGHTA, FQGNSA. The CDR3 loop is CASSLGWVHGVPGANVLTF. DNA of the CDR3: TGTGCCAGCAGCTTGGGGTGGGTACACGGGGTCCCGGGGGCCAACGTCCTGACTTTC.

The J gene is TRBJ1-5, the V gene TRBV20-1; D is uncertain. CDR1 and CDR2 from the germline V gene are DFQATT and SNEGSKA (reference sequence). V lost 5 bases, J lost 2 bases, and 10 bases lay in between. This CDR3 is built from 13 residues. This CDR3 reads CSALYLRNQPQHF. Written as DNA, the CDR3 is TGCAGTGCTCTCTATCTTCGCAATCAGCCCCAGCATTTT.

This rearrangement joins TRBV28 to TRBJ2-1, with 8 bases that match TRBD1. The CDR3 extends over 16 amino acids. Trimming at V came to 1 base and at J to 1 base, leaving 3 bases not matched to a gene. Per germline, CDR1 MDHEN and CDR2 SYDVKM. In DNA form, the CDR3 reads TGTGCCAGCAGTTTATTTGGACAGGGATCCTACAATGAGCAGTTCTTC. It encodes CASSLFGQGSYNEQFF.